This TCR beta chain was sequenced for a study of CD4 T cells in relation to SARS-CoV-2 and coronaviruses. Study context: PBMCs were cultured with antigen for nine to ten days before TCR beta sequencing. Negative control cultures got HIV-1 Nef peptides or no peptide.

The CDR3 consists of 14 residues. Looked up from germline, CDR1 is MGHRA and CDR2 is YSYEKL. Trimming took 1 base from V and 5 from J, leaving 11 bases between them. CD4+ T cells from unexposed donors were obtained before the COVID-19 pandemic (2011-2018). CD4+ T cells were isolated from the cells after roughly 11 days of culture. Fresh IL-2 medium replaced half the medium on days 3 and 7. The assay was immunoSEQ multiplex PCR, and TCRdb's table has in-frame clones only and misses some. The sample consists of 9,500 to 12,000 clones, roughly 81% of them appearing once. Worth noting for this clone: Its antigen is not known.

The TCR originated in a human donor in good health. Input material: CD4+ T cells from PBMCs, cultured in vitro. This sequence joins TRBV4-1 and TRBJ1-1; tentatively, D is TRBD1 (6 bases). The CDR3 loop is CASSQGGGRTEAFF. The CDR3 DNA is TGCGCCAGCAGCCAAGGGGGGGGGCGGACTGAAGCTTTCTTT.